Here is one T cell receptor beta chain with its context. The CDR3 has 17 residues. Trimming removed 4 bases at V and 0 bases at J, with 18 bases between. CDR1 MNHNS and CDR2 SASEGT come from the germline V gene. This entry comes from a study of blood T cell repertoires in COVID-19. Profiling relied on immunoSEQ multiplex PCR, and the TCRdb table lists in-frame clones only, not all of them. This repertoire shows 150,000 to 200,000 clones, roughly four fifths found once; its top ten account for 2.6%. The specimen was peripheral blood. The TCR sequence derives from a human donor with acute or convalescent COVID-19. The donor label of this sample is uncertain. The chain carries TRBV6-1 and TRBJ1-1; no reliable D call. CDR3 residues: CASSGRRVKEMNTEAFF. The CDR3 bases are TGTGCCAGCAGTGGTAGGAGGGTAAAGGAGATGAACACTGAAGCTTTCTTT.